Reported below is one T cell receptor beta chain. The antigen is not known. Germline lookup yields CDR1 MNHNS and CDR2 SASEGT. This CDR3 is built from 14 residues. V was pared by 6 bases and J by 3 bases, with 5 bases of the junction left unmatched. 13 Jbeta primers and 60 Vbeta primers were used for the PCR. Repertoires were generated with immunoSEQ multiplex PCR, while TCRdb's copy carries only in-frame clones and drops some. The profile shows roughly 130,000 clones, 80% to 85% of them singletons. The sample belongs to a study of cytomegalovirus exposure and HLA in healthy donors. Study-wide results and limits: In vitro data verified three CMV-associated chains as specific for CMV antigens.

The sequence derives from a man aged 25 to 45 in good health and CMV-seronegative. The chain employs TRBV6-1 and TRBJ1-1; 9 bases align to TRBD1. Sequencing input: PBMCs. Written as DNA, the CDR3 is TGTGCCAGCAGCCTGACAGGGGGACACACTGAAGCTTTCTTT. Amino acid sequence: CASSLTGGHTEAFF.